This T cell receptor (beta chain) appears in the sequencing data of a study of beta chain features in type 1 diabetes. General study results and limits: Patients with type 1 diabetes showed fewer VDJ junction insertions and more deletions. Shorter TCRB CDR3s, moderately but significantly so, marked every one of the four CD4+ subsets in Type 1 diabetes patients. In comparison with healthy donors, patients had naive, central memory and Treg TCRB repertoires that appeared more similar. Possible PCR preference for shorter templates applied equally to patients and controls.

This clone was detected a few times. Its antigen is unknown. V was pared by 2 bases and J by 2 bases, with 8 bases between. Germline CDR1 reads MGHRA; CDR2 reads YSYEKL. The CDR3 runs to 14 residues. The investigators reverse transcribed all of the isolated RNA, so they sequenced expressed TCRB transcripts. Sequencing was performed with immunoSEQ multiplex PCR; in TCRdb, only in-frame clones are kept and a portion is missing. The data hold a few hundred thousand clones, with roughly 9.8% observed a single time. Markers CD45RO/CCR7/CD25/CD127/CD95/CD27 served to sort CD4+ naive, central memory, regulatory and stem cell-like memory cells.

This clonotype originated in a man aged 25 to 40 with type 1 diabetes. This chain connects TRBV4-1 to TRBJ2-3; no clear D gene. The sequenced sample consisted of central memory CD4+ T cells from blood. CDR3 residues: CASSQTPSTDTQYF. The CDR3 DNA reads TGCGCCAGCAGCCAAACTCCTTCCACAGATACGCAGTATTTT.